One and the same sample provided the 7 T cell receptor beta chains below, sequenced in a study of blood T cell repertoires in COVID-19. Some clones are missing from TCRdb's copy, which holds only in-frame ones; the method was immunoSEQ multiplex PCR. The sample lists about 82,000 clones; about four fifths were seen once. The sequenced material came from peripheral blood. The receptors here all came from a woman between 35 and 50 years old with active or convalescent COVID-19.

This clone came up a few times. The chain combines TRBV18 with TRBJ2-2; maybe TRBD1 (5 bases). The CDR3 contains 16 residues. Per the germline V gene, CDR1 is KGHSH and CDR2 is LQKENI. V was cut by 1 base and J by 4 bases, with 13 bases left in between. CDR3 nucleotide sequence: TGTGCCAGCTCACCACAAAGGGGCGCCGGCACCGGGGAGCTGTTTTTT. Amino acids: CASSPQRGAGTGELFF.

V is TRBV5-1 and J is TRBJ2-5; D gene ambiguous. V lost 1 base to trimming and J lost 7 bases, with 14 bases between them. The germline V gene has CDR1 SGHRS and CDR2 YFSETQ. CDR3 length: 14 amino acids. CDR3 coding DNA: TGCGCCAGCAGCTTGACGCAGGCTGTGACGACCCAGTACTTC. Translated: CASSLTQAVTTQYF.

There are a few counts of this clone. The chain is built from TRBV5-5 and TRBJ1-1; TRBD1 agrees at 8 bases. The germline gives CDR1 SGHKS, CDR2 YYEKEE (reference sequence). CDR3 size: 12 residues. Losses at the gene ends were 4 bases for V and 8 bases for J; bases not matched to a gene: 4. CDR3: CASSTWTGEAFF. The CDR3 nucleotides are TGTGCCAGCAGCACCTGGACAGGGGAAGCTTTCTTT.

The rearrangement links TRBV6-5 to TRBJ2-7; 12 bases are shared with TRBD2. Germline V gene lookup returns CDR1 MNHEY and CDR2 SVGAGI. The V segment lost 8 bases and the J segment 0 bases; nucleotides outside the gene matches: 2. The CDR3 extends over 14 amino acids. The DNA for the CDR3 is TGTGCCAGCGGACTAGCGGGAACCTCCTACGAGCAGTACTTC. The encoded protein is CASGLAGTSYEQYF.

This chain connects TRBV7-2 to TRBJ2-7, with 7 positions matching TRBD1. The CDR3 runs to 14 residues. J gave up 2 bases and V 4 bases, and 5 bases lay outside the gene matches. Germline CDR1 reads SGHTA; CDR2 reads FQGNSA. CDR3: CASSSGTVTYEQYF. CDR3 nucleotides: TGTGCCAGCAGCTCCGGGACAGTCACCTACGAGCAGTACTTC.

This clone showed up just a few times. This chain uses TRBV30 with TRBJ1-6; D might be TRBD1 (6 bases). The CDR3 runs to 12 residues. Trimming pared 2 bases from V and 10 bases from J, leaving 9 bases between. Germline CDR1 is GTSNPN and CDR2 is SVGIG (reference sequence). For the CDR3, the DNA is TGTGCCTGGAGTCGGGGGGCCTCACCCCTCCACTTT. It translates to CAWSRGASPLHF.

This chain joins TRBV7-9 and TRBJ2-7, with 10 bases fitting TRBD1. CDR3 length: 16 amino acids. CDR1 SEHNR and CDR2 FQNEAQ come from the germline V gene (reference sequence). J was trimmed by 3 bases and V by 3 bases; bases with no gene match: 8. CDR3 protein: CASSFSRTGGDYEQYF. The CDR3 DNA is TGTGCCAGCAGCTTTTCCCGGACAGGGGGAGACTACGAGCAGTACTTC.